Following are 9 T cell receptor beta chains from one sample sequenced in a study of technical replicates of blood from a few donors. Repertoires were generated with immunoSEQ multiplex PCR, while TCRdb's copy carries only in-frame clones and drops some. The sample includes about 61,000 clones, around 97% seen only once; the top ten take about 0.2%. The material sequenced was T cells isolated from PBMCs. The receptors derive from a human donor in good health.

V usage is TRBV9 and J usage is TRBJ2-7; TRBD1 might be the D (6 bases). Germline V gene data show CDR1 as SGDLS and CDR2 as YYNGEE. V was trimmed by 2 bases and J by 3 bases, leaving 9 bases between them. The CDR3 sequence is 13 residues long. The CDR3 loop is CASSVSDSYEQYF. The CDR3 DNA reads TGTGCCAGCAGCGTCTCGGACAGCTACGAGCAGTACTTC.

The CDR3 DNA reads TGTGCCAGCAGTGGGTTACGGGACAGGGGGTCTGAAGCTTTCTTT. Translation gives CASSGLRDRGSEAFF. V is TRBV2 and J is TRBJ1-1; 11 nucleotides line up with TRBD1. The CDR3 consists of 15 residues. CDR1 is SNHLY and CDR2 is FYNNEI in the germline V gene. J lost 6 bases, V lost 4 bases, and 7 bases had no gene match.

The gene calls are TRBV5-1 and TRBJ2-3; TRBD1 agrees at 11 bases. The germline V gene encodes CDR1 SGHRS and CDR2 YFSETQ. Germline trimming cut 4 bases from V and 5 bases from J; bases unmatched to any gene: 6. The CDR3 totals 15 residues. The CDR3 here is CASSTDRGRRDTQYF. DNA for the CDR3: TGCGCCAGCAGCACGGACAGGGGGCGCAGAGATACGCAGTATTTT.

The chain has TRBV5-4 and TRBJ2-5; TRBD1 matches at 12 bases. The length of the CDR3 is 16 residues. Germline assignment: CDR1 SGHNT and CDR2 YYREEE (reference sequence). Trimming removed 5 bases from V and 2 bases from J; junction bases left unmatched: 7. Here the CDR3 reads CASRGQGASVQETQYF. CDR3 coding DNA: TGTGCCAGCAGGGGACAGGGGGCGAGCGTACAAGAGACCCAGTACTTC.

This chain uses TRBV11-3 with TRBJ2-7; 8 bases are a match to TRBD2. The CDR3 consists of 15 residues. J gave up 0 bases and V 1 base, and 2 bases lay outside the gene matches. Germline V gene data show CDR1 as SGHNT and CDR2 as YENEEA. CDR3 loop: CASSLGTSLSYEQYF. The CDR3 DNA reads TGTGCCAGCAGCTTAGGGACTAGCCTCTCCTACGAGCAGTACTTC.

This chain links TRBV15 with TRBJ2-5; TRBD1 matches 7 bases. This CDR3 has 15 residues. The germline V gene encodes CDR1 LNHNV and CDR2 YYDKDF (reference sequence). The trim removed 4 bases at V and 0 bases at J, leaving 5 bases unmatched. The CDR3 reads CATSKGTVNQETQYF. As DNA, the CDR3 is TGTGCCACCAGCAAAGGGACAGTGAACCAAGAGACCCAGTACTTC.

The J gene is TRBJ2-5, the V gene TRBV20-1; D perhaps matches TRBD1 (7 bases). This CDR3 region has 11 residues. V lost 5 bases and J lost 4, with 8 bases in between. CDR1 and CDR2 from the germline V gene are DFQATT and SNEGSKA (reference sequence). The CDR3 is CSAQGGETQYF. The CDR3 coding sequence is TGCAGTGCTCAGGGGGGAGAGACCCAGTACTTC.

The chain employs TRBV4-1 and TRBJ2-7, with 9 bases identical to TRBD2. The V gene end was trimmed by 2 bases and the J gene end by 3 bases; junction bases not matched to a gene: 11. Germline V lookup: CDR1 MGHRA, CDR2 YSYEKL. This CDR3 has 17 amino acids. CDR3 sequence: CASSQPHGREGSYEQYF. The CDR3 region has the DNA TGCGCCAGCAGCCAACCACATGGGCGGGAGGGCAGCTACGAGCAGTACTTC.

CDR3 nucleotide sequence: TGTGCCAGCAGCTCTTCAGGGGTCAACTCTGGAAACACCATATATTTT. Its translation is CASSSSGVNSGNTIYF. The rearrangement uses TRBV7-8 and TRBJ1-3; D is perhaps TRBD1 (6 bases). The CDR3 is made up of 16 amino acids. V was clipped by 4 bases and J by 0 bases, with 13 bases between them. CDR1 is SGHVS, CDR2 FQNEAQ, per germline.